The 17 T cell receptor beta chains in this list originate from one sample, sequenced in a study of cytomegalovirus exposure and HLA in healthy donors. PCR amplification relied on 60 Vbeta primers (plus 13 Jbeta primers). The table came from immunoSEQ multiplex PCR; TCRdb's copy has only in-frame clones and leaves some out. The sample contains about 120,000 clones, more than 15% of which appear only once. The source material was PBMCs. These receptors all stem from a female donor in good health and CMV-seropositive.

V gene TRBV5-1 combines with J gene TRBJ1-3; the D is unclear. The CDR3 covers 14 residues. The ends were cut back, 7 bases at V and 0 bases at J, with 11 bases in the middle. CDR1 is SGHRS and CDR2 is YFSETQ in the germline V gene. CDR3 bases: TGCGCCAGCCAACCGGGGAGCTCTGGAAACACCATATATTTT. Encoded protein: CASQPGSSGNTIYF.

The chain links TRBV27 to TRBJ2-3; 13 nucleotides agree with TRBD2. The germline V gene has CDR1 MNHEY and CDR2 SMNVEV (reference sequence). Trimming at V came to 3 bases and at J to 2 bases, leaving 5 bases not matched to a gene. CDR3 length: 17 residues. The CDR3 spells CASSLTSGGTVTDTQYF. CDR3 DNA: TGTGCCAGCAGTTTGACTAGCGGGGGGACAGTCACAGATACGCAGTATTTT.

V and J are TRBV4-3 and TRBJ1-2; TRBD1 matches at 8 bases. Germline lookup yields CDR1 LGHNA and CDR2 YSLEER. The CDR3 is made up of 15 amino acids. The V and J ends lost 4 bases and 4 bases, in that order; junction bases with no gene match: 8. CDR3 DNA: TGCGCCAGCAGCCTGGTTCGCAGGGGGCTCTATGGCTACACCTTC. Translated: CASSLVRRGLYGYTF.

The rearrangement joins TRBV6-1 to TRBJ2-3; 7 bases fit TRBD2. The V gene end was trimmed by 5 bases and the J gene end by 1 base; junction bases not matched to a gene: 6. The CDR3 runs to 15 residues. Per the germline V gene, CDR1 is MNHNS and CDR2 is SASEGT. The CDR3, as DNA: TGTGCCAGCAGTTCAACTAGCGCCCGCACAGATACGCAGTATTTT. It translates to CASSSTSARTDTQYF.

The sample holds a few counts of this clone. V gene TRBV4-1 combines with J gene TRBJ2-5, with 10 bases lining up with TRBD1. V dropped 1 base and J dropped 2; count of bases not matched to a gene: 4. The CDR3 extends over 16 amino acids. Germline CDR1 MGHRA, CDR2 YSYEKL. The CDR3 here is CASSQGQGAGQETQYF. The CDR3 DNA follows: TGCGCCAGCAGCCAAGGACAGGGGGCCGGACAAGAGACCCAGTACTTC.

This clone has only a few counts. Here the CDR3 DNA reads TGTGCCAGCAGCTTCGGCCTAGCGTGGACCACCGGGGAGCTGTTTTTT. Its translation is CASSFGLAWTTGELFF. The chain carries TRBV5-6 and TRBJ2-2, with TRBD2 as a possible D gene (6 bases). The CDR3 length is 16 residues. Germline V CDR1 and CDR2: SGHDT, YYEEEE. V was shortened by 2 bases and J by 4 bases, with 15 bases between the two germline ends.

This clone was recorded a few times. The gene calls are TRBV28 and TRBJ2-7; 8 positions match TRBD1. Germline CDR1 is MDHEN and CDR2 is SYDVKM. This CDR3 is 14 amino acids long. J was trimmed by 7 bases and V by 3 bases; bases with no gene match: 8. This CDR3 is CASSLVQGAGEQYF. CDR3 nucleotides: TGTGCCAGCAGTTTGGTGCAGGGGGCCGGGGAGCAGTACTTC.

CDR3 amino acids: CAWSQNSEQFF. The CDR3 DNA follows: TGTGCCTGGAGTCAGAACAGTGAGCAGTTCTTC. The chain has TRBV30 and TRBJ2-1; D gene uncertain. V dropped 2 bases and J dropped 9 bases, with 8 bases sitting between them. The CDR3 extends over 11 amino acids. CDR1 GTSNPN and CDR2 SVGIG come from the germline V gene (reference sequence).

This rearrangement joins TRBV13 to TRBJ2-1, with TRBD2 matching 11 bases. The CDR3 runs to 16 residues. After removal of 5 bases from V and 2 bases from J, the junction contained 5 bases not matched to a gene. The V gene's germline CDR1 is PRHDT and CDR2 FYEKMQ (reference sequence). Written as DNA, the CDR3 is TGTGCCAGCAGCGTACTAGCGGGGGTCCCCTACAATGAGCAGTTCTTC. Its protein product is CASSVLAGVPYNEQFF.

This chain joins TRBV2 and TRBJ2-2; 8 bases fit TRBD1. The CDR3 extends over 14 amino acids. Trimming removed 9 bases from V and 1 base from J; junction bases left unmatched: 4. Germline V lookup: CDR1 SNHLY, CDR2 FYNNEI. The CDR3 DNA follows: TGTGCCAGGTCCGGGACAGGGAACACCGGGGAGCTGTTTTTT. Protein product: CARSGTGNTGELFF.

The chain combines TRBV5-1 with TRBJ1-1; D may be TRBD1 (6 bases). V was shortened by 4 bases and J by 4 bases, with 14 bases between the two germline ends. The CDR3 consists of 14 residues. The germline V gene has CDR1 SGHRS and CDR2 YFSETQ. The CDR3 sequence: CASSLQGGGTEAFF. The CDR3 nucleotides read TGCGCCAGCAGCCTACAGGGTGGAGGCACTGAAGCTTTCTTT. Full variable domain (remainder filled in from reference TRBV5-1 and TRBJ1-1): KAGVTQTPRYLIKTRGQQVTLSCSPISGHRSVSWYQQTPGQGLQFLFEYFSETQRNKGNFPGRFSGRQFSNSRSEMNVSTLELGDSALYLCASSLQGGGTEAFFGQGTRLTVV.

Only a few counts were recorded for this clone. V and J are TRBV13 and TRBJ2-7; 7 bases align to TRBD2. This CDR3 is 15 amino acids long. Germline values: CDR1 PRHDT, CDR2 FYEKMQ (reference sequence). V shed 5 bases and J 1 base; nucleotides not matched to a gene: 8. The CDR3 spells CASSPGGALSYEQYF. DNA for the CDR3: TGTGCCAGCAGCCCGGGGGGAGCGTTGTCCTACGAGCAGTACTTC.

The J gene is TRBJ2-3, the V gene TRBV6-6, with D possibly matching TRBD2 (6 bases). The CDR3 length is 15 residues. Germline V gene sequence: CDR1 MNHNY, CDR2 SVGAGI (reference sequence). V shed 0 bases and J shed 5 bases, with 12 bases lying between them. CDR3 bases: TGTGCCAGCAGTTACTCGGAGGGCCGAGGAGATACGCAGTATTTT. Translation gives CASSYSEGRGDTQYF.

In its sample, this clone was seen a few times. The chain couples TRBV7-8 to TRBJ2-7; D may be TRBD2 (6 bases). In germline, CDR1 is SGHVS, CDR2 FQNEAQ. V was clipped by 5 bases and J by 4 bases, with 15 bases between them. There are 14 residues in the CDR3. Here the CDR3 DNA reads TGTGCCAGCAGCATGAGTTTGCGGGGATACGAGCAGTACTTC. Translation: CASSMSLRGYEQYF.

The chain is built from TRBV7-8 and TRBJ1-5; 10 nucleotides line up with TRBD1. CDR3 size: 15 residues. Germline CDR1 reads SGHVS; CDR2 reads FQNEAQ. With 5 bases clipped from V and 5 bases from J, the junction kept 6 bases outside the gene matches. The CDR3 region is CASSQGQGWDQPQHF. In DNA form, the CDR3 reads TGTGCCAGCAGCCAGGGACAGGGGTGGGATCAGCCCCAGCATTTT.

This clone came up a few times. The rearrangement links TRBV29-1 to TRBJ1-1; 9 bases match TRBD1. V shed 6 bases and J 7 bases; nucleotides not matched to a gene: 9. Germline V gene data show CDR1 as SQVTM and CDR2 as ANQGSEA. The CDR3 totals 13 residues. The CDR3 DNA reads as TGCAGCGTCGAACCGGGACAGGGCCGTGAAGCTTTCTTT. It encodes CSVEPGQGREAFF.

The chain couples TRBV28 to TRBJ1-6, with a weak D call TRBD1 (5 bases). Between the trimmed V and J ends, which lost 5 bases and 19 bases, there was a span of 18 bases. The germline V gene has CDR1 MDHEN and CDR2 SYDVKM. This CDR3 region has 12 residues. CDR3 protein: CASSPSTGGVHF. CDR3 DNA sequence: TGTGCCAGCAGTCCGTCTACAGGAGGGGTACACTTT.